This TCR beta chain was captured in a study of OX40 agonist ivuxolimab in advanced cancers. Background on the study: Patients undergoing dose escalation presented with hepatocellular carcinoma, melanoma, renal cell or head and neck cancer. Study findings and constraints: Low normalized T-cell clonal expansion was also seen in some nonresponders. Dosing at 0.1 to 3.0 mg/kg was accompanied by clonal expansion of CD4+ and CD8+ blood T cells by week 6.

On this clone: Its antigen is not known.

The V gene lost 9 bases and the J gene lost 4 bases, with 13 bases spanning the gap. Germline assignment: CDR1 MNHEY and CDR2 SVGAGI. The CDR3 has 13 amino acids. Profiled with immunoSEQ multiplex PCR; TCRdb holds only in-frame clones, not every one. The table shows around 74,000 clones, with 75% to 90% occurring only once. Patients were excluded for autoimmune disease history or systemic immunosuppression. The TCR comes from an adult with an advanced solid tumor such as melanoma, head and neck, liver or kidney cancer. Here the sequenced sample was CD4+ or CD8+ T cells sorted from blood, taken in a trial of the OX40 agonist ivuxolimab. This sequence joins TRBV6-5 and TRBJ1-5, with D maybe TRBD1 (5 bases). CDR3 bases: TGTGCCAGTTGGCAGGGTCGGAATCAGCCCCAGCATTTT. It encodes CASWQGRNQPQHF.